The next 32 T cell receptor beta chains were all read from a single sample in a study of human T cells and chemical hapten exposure. The template was total RNA from unfractionated whole blood. From the 5' RACE reads, TCRdb called clonotypes with MiXCR, one entry per CDR3 protein. The data hold 110,000 or so distinct CDR3 sequences, with approximately 19% observed a single time. These receptors were collected from a human donor in good health.

V is TRBV12-3 or TRBV12-4 and J is TRBJ1-1; D may be TRBD1 (6 bases). The CDR3 totals 14 residues. Trimming cost V 6 bases and J 6 bases, with 17 bases left between them. The CDR3 sequence: CASSLKQGTAEAFF. CDR3 in DNA: TGTGCCAGCAGCCTTAAACAGGGTACCGCTGAAGCTTTCTTT.

There are a few counts of this clonotype. The chain employs TRBV12-3 or TRBV12-4 and TRBJ1-1; TRBD1 might be the D (6 bases). The CDR3 is 13 amino acids. V gave up 3 bases and J gave up 11 bases, with 16 bases separating them. The CDR3: CASSLAGATGAFF. The CDR3 DNA sequence: TGTGCCAGCAGTTTGGCAGGGGCTACAGGGGCTTTCTTT.

CDR3 in amino acids: CASSVGFRAEETQYF. The CDR3 coding sequence is TGTGCCAGCAGCGTAGGTTTCAGGGCGGAGGAGACCCAGTACTTC. This chain links TRBV9 with TRBJ2-5, with TRBD1 as a possible D gene (5 bases). CDR1 is SGDLS and CDR2 is YYNGEE in the germline V gene. Trimming took 0 bases from V and 5 from J, leaving 14 bases between them. The CDR3 covers 15 residues.

This clonotype was seen ten or more times. In nucleotides, the CDR3 is TGCGCCAGCAGCTTGGAAGGCACGTTAAACTCCTACGAGCAGTACTTC. Translated: CASSLEGTLNSYEQYF. V gene TRBV5-1 combines with J gene TRBJ2-7; D is unresolved. In germline, CDR1 is SGHRS, CDR2 YFSETQ. Deletions cut 0 bases from V and 0 bases from J, with 13 bases between. The CDR3 contains 16 residues. Together with reference TRBV5-1 and TRBJ2-7, the CDR3 gives the full variable domain: KAGVTQTPRYLIKTRGQQVTLSCSPISGHRSVSWYQQTPGQGLQFLFEYFSETQRNKGNFPGRFSGRQFSNSRSEMNVSTLELGDSALYLCASSLEGTLNSYEQYFGPGTRLTVT.

This clonotype was picked up a small number of times. This chain joins TRBV12-3 or TRBV12-4 and TRBJ2-1; TRBD2 matches at 11 bases. Losses at the gene ends were 6 bases for V and 2 bases for J; bases not matched to a gene: 3. The CDR3 sequence is 15 residues long. The CDR3 sequence is CASRELAGAYNEQFF. The CDR3 coding sequence is TGTGCCAGCAGAGAACTAGCGGGAGCCTACAATGAGCAGTTCTTC.

This clonotype was seen a handful of times. The chain combines TRBV7-3 with TRBJ1-1; D is unresolved. Between the trimmed V and J ends, which lost 2 bases and 3 bases, there was a span of 7 bases. The CDR3 totals 13 residues. Germline CDR1 reads SGHTA; CDR2 reads FQGTGA. The CDR3 sequence: CASSLVLDTEAFF. As DNA, the CDR3 is TGTGCCAGCAGCTTAGTCCTGGACACTGAAGCTTTCTTT.

The chain uses TRBV5-1 and TRBJ2-1, with D maybe TRBD1 (6 bases). The CDR3 is made up of 19 amino acids. Trimming shortened V by 1 base and J by 5 bases, and 25 bases separated the two germline ends. In germline, CDR1 is SGHRS, CDR2 YFSETQ. CDR3 amino acids: CASSLRATGQTLHHNEQFF. Written as DNA, the CDR3 is TGCGCCAGCAGCTTGCGGGCGACAGGACAAACACTGCACCACAATGAGCAGTTCTTC. Full variable domain (remainder filled in from reference TRBV5-1 and TRBJ2-1): KAGVTQTPRYLIKTRGQQVTLSCSPISGHRSVSWYQQTPGQGLQFLFEYFSETQRNKGNFPGRFSGRQFSNSRSEMNVSTLELGDSALYLCASSLRATGQTLHHNEQFFGPGTRLTVL.

The chain uses TRBV28 and TRBJ1-4; 7 bases are shared with TRBD1. This CDR3 has 14 residues. The V gene end was trimmed by 5 bases and the J gene end by 5 bases; junction bases not matched to a gene: 5. Looked up from germline, CDR1 is MDHEN and CDR2 is SYDVKM. The CDR3 loop reads CASSIQGGNEKLFF. In DNA form, the CDR3 reads TGTGCCAGCAGTATTCAGGGGGGGAATGAAAAACTGTTTTTT.

This clonotype was counted a few times. The chain carries TRBV11-1 and TRBJ2-7; 12 positions agree with TRBD2. With 5 bases clipped from V and 2 bases from J, the junction kept 13 bases outside the gene matches. CDR3 length: 18 residues. Germline CDR1 reads SGHAT; CDR2 reads FQDESV (reference sequence). The CDR3 DNA reads as TGTGCCAGCAGCCTACTAGCGGGAGGCCTAGGTGCTACCTACGAGCAGTACTTC. Translating gives CASSLLAGGLGATYEQYF.

This clonotype turned up a few times. CDR3 DNA: TGTGCCACCGCGCCAGGGGGCGTCCACAATGAGCAGTTCTTC. As protein: CATAPGGVHNEQFF. This chain connects TRBV24-1 to TRBJ2-1, with 8 bases that match TRBD1. The CDR3 totals 14 residues. Unmatched junction bases numbered 8, after V lost 9 bases and J lost 5 bases. The germline V gene has CDR1 KGHDR and CDR2 SFDVKD.

The chain recombines TRBV3-1 with TRBJ2-1; 7 bases line up with TRBD1. Trimming took 4 bases from V and 8 from J; bases not matched to a gene: 5. The CDR3 runs 13 residues. The germline V gene encodes CDR1 LGHDT and CDR2 YNNKEL (reference sequence). The CDR3 region has the DNA TGTGCCAGCAGCCGCACAGGGGCCGATGAGCAGTTCTTC. Translating gives CASSRTGADEQFF.

This rearrangement joins TRBV5-1 to TRBJ2-7; no clear D gene. Between the trimmed V and J ends, which lost 0 bases and 4 bases, there was a span of 14 bases. From germline, CDR1 is SGHRS and CDR2 YFSETQ. CDR3 length: 15 residues. CDR3 residues: CASSLDPTTVYEQYF. The CDR3 nucleotides read TGCGCCAGCAGCTTGGATCCAACTACCGTTTACGAGCAGTACTTC.

The V and J genes are TRBV6-5 and TRBJ2-3; the match to TRBD2 covers 8 bases. This CDR3 has 14 amino acids. Germline V gives CDR1 MNHEY, CDR2 SVGAGI. Trimming removed 6 bases from V and 0 bases from J; junction bases left unmatched: 2. DNA of the CDR3: TGTGCCAGCAGAGCTAGCGGGAGCACAGATACGCAGTATTTT. Protein: CASRASGSTDTQYF.

This chain links TRBV23-1 with TRBJ2-1; 7 bases align to TRBD2. TRBV23-1 is reported as an ORF; its role is uncertain. The CDR3 runs to 14 residues. V trimming: 8 bases; J trimming: 9 bases; junction bases outside the gene matches: 13. The CDR3: CASGNPSGVCEQFF. DNA of the CDR3: TGCGCCAGCGGGAATCCTAGCGGAGTATGTGAGCAGTTCTTC.

This clonotype has just a few counts. V usage is TRBV4-1 and J usage is TRBJ1-2, with 7 nucleotides matching TRBD1. V shed 1 base, J shed 4 bases, and the junction held 3 bases outside the gene matches. This CDR3 has 14 amino acids. Germline V CDR1 and CDR2: MGHRA, YSYEKL. The CDR3 loop reads CASSQVTGSYGYTF. DNA of the CDR3: TGCGCCAGCAGCCAAGTGACAGGGTCCTATGGCTACACCTTC.

This clonotype showed up just a few times. V and J are TRBV24-1 and TRBJ2-5, with D tentatively TRBD1 or TRBD2 (5 bases each). Trimming shortened V by 0 bases and J by 5 bases, and 15 bases separated the two germline ends. Germline values: CDR1 KGHDR, CDR2 SFDVKD. The CDR3 runs to 16 residues. CDR3 region: CATSDLQSAGAETQYF. CDR3 sequence (DNA): TGTGCCACCAGTGATTTGCAGTCAGCCGGGGCCGAGACCCAGTACTTC.

The rearrangement uses TRBV27 and TRBJ2-1; 7 nucleotides agree with TRBD2. This CDR3 has 15 residues. Per the germline V gene, CDR1 is MNHEY and CDR2 is SMNVEV (reference sequence). V trimming: 7 bases; J trimming: 0 bases; junction bases outside the gene matches: 6. The CDR3 is CASTFRGSSYNEQFF. The CDR3 coding sequence is TGTGCCAGCACTTTTCGCGGGAGCTCCTACAATGAGCAGTTCTTC.

This clonotype was counted only a few times. The CDR3 DNA reads TGCGCCAGCAGCTTGCCCAGTCCCCAAGCTTTCTTT. Translating it yields CASSLPSPQAFF. The V and J genes are TRBV5-1 and TRBJ1-1; D unclear. Germline V gene sequence: CDR1 SGHRS, CDR2 YFSETQ. The CDR3 totals 12 residues. V lost 1 base and J 9 bases, leaving 10 bases between the germline ends.

The chain combines TRBV28 with TRBJ2-7, with D perhaps TRBD1 (7 bases). The CDR3 has 12 amino acids. Germline CDR1 reads MDHEN; CDR2 reads SYDVKM. CDR3 sequence (DNA): TGTGACGCGACTAGGGGGCCCTACGAGCAGTACTTC. Its translation is CDATRGPYEQYF.

In this sample, this clonotype turned up a few times. The rearrangement uses TRBV24-1 and TRBJ2-3, with D possibly being TRBD2 (5 bases). The CDR3 length is 17 residues. The germline gives CDR1 KGHDR, CDR2 SFDVKD. Between the trimmed V and J ends, which lost 0 bases and 0 bases, there was a span of 12 bases. Here the CDR3 reads CATSDLDGRASTDTQYF. The CDR3 nucleotides read TGTGCCACCAGTGATTTGGACGGGCGGGCAAGCACAGATACGCAGTATTTT.

The chain uses TRBV7-3 and TRBJ2-7; a possible D gene is TRBD1 (7 bases). There are 12 residues in the CDR3. CDR1 SGHTA and CDR2 FQGTGA come from the germline V gene. Trimming cost V 8 bases and J 4 bases, with 12 bases left between them. CDR3 DNA: TGTGCCAGCGGAGGGGACAGATACGAGCAGTACTTC. Translation gives CASGGDRYEQYF. The full variable domain, rest sourced from reference TRBV7-3 and TRBJ2-7, is GAGVSQTPSNKVTEKGKYVELRCDPISGHTALYWYRQSLGQGPEFLIYFQGTGAADDSGLPNDRFFAVRPEGSVSTLKIQRTERGDSAVYLCASGGDRYEQYFGPGTRLTVT.

CDR3 residues: CASSPLADTGELFF. The DNA of the CDR3 is TGTGCCAGCTCACCATTGGCGGACACCGGGGAGCTGTTTTTT. V gene TRBV18 combines with J gene TRBJ2-2; D call uncertain. The CDR3 consists of 14 residues. Trimming removed 2 bases at V and 3 bases at J, with 7 bases between. CDR1 KGHSH and CDR2 LQKENI come from the germline V gene.

This clonotype appeared a few times. The rearrangement links TRBV27 to TRBJ2-7, with TRBD1 matching 8 bases. This CDR3 comprises 14 residues. Germline CDR1 MNHEY, CDR2 SMNVEV (reference sequence). V dropped 0 bases and J dropped 5; count of bases not matched to a gene: 3. CDR3 DNA sequence: TGTGCCAGCAGTTTATCGCAGGGGGCGGACGAGCAGTACTTC. Translated, it gives CASSLSQGADEQYF.

This clonotype was seen a handful of times. J is TRBJ2-1 and V is TRBV27; 7 nucleotides match TRBD2. Germline V lookup: CDR1 MNHEY, CDR2 SMNVEV (reference sequence). The CDR3 totals 14 residues. With V trimmed by 5 bases and J by 4 bases, 5 bases remained unmatched. CDR3 nucleotides: TGTGCCAGCAGTATGCTAGCGGCATACAATGAGCAGTTCTTC. It is translated as CASSMLAAYNEQFF.

This chain uses TRBV3-1 with TRBJ2-1; possibly TRBD2 for D (5 bases). This CDR3 has 15 amino acids. Germline V lookup: CDR1 LGHDT, CDR2 YNNKEL (reference sequence). Trimming removed 0 bases from V and 3 bases from J, with 9 bases in between. CDR3 bases: TGTGCCAGCAGCCAAGAGCGAGCGGTCTACAATGAGCAGTTCTTC. Translated, it gives CASSQERAVYNEQFF.

CDR3 residues: CASSLVSPNYGYTF. CDR3 bases: TGTGCCAGCAGCTTAGTATCTCCTAACTATGGCTACACCTTC. The chain joins TRBV7-9 to TRBJ1-2; D is unclear. The V and J ends lost 1 base and 0 bases respectively, with 6 bases between them. Per germline, CDR1 SEHNR and CDR2 FQNEAQ (reference sequence). CDR3 length equals 14 residues. Filled out from reference TRBV7-9 and TRBJ1-2, the complete variable domain reads DTGVSQNPRHKITKRGQNVTFRCDPISEHNRLYWYRQTLGQGPEFLTYFQNEAQLEKSRLLSDRFSAERPKGSFSTLEIQRTEQGDSAMYLCASSLVSPNYGYTFGSGTRLTVV.

V and J are TRBV10-1 and TRBJ1-2, with D possibly being TRBD1 (5 bases). CDR3 size: 14 residues. The ends were cut back, 10 bases at V and 2 bases at J, with 17 bases in the middle. CDR1 WNHNN and CDR2 SYGVQD come from the germline V gene (reference sequence). Here the CDR3 reads CATGGPGPNYGYTF. Written as DNA, the CDR3 is TGCGCCACCGGGGGTCCGGGGCCCAACTATGGCTACACCTTC.

CDR3 residues: CASNSHGREISPDTQYF. The CDR3 DNA follows: TGTGCCAGCAACTCTCACGGCAGGGAAATATCCCCAGATACGCAGTATTTT. The chain joins TRBV6-6 to TRBJ2-3, with a possible D match to TRBD1 (5 bases). The CDR3 has 17 amino acids. V shed 7 bases and J shed 4 bases, with 24 bases lying between them. Germline V gene lookup returns CDR1 MNHNY and CDR2 SVGAGI (reference sequence).

The chain recombines TRBV18 with TRBJ2-6; D is tentatively TRBD1 or TRBD2 (6 bases each). The CDR3 length is 17 residues. V lost 1 base, J lost 0 bases, and 10 bases lay in between. CDR1 is KGHSH, CDR2 LQKENI, per germline. CDR3 amino acids: CASSPRGGPSGANVLTF. CDR3 DNA: TGTGCCAGCTCACCACGAGGGGGGCCCTCTGGGGCCAACGTCCTGACTTTC.

This clonotype was recorded a few times. The CDR3: CASSRRQGEQPQHF. DNA of the CDR3: TGTGCCAGCAGTCGACGACAGGGGGAGCAGCCCCAGCATTTT. The chain combines TRBV12-3 or TRBV12-4 with TRBJ1-5, with 9 positions matching TRBD1. Unmatched junction bases numbered 6, after V lost 5 bases and J lost 7 bases. This CDR3 comprises 14 residues.

This sequence joins TRBV20-1 and TRBJ2-5; D not resolved. V was trimmed by 4 bases and J by 0 bases, leaving 12 bases between them. The germline V gene encodes CDR1 DFQATT and CDR2 SNEGSKA (reference sequence). The CDR3 is 14 amino acids. CDR3: CSATGDQNQETQYF. The CDR3 region has the DNA TGCAGTGCTACCGGAGACCAGAACCAAGAGACCCAGTACTTC.

This clonotype has just a few counts. V and J are TRBV28 and TRBJ2-1; 11 nucleotides align to TRBD2. The germline gives CDR1 MDHEN, CDR2 SYDVKM. V lost 3 bases to trimming and J lost 3 bases; unmatched junction nucleotides: 4. This CDR3 comprises 16 residues. This CDR3 is CASSFPTSGSYNEQFF. In DNA, the CDR3 is TGTGCCAGCAGTTTCCCCACTAGCGGGAGCTACAATGAGCAGTTCTTC.